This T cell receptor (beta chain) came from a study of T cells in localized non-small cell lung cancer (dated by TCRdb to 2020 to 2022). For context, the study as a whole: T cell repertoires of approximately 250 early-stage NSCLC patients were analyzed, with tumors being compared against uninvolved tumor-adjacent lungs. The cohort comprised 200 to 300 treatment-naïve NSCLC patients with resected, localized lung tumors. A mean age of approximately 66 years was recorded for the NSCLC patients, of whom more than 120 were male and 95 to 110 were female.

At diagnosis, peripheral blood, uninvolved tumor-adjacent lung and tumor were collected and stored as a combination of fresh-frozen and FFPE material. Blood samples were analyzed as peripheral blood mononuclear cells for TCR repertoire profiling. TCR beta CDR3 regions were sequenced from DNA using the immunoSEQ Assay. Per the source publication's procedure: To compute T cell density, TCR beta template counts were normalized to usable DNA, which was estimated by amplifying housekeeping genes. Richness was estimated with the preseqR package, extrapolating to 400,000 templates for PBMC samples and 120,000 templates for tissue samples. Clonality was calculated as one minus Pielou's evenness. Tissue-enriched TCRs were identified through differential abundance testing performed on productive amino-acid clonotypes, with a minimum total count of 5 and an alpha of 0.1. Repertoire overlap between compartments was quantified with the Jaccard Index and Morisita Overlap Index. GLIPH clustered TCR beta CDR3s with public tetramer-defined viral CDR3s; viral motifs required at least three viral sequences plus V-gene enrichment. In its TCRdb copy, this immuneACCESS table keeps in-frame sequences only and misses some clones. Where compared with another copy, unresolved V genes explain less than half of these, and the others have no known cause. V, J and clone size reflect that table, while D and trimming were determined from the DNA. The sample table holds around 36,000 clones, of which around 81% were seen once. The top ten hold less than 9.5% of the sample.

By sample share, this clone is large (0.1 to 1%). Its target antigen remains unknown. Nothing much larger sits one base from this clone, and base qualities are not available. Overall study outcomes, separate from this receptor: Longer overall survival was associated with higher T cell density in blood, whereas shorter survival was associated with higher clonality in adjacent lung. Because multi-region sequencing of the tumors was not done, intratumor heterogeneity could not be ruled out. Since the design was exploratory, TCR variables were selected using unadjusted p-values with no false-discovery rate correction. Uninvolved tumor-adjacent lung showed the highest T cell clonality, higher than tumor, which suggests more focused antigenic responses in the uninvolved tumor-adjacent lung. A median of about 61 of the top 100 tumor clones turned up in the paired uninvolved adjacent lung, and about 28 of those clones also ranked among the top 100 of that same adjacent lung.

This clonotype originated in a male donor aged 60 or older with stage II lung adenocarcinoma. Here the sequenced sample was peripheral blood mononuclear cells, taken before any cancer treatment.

The CDR3 is CASSNNQYEQYF. The DNA sequence is as follows: TGTGCCAGCAGCAATAACCAGTACGAGCAGTACTTC. The chain links TRBV27 with TRBJ2-7, with no reliable assignment of the D segment. The CDR3 numbers 12 residues from cysteine through phenylalanine. CDR3 DNA is the only sequence kept; it has 36 bases, read in frame from the first base. The germline V gene (reference sequence) sets CDR1 to MNHEY and CDR2 to SMNVEV. Trimming takes 6 bases from V and 4 bases from J, and the germline ends sit 10 bases apart.